This TCR beta chain was found in a study of T cell responses to AZD1222 COVID-19 vaccine. Regarding the study as a whole: White British donors predominated, females outnumbered males, and clonal diversity was possibly underestimated. The reported proportion of spike-specific TCRs targeting unmutated variant regions was nearly half.

Per germline, CDR1 LNHDA and CDR2 SQIVND (reference sequence). The length of the CDR3 is 14 residues. The germline V and J ends were trimmed by 3 bases and 3 bases, with 11 bases remaining between them. In the case of this clone: Antigen: not known.

Profiling relied on immunoSEQ multiplex PCR, and the TCRdb table lists in-frame clones only, not all of them. The repertoire holds about 160,000 clones, around 92% seen once, with around 4.6% in the top ten. The rearrangement links TRBV19 to TRBJ1-1; perhaps TRBD1 as D (6 bases). The receptor was isolated from an adult in good health. The sequences come from peripheral blood, collected on day 0 of MenACWY control vaccination. The DNA of the CDR3 is TGTGCCAGTAGTATCGATCAGGGGTACACTGAAGCTTTCTTT. It specifies CASSIDQGYTEAFF.